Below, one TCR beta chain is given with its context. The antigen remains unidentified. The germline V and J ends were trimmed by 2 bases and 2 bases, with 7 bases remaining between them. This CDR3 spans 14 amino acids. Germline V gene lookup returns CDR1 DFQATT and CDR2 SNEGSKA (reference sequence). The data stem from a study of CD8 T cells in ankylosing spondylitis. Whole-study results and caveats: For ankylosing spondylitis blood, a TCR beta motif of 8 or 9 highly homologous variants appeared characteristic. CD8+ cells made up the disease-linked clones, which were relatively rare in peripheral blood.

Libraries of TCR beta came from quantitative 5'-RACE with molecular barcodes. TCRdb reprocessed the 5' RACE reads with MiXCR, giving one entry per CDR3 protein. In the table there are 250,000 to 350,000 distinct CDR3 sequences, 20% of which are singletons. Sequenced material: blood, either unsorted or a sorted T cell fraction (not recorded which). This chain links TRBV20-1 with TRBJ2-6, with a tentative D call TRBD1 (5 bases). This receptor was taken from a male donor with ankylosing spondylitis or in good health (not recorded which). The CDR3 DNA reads TGCAGTGCTAGACAGGGAACTGGGGCCAACGTCCTGACTTTC. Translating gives CSARQGTGANVLTF.